The sequence of this TCR beta chain was determined in a study of blood T cell repertoires in COVID-19. Whole-study context: Collection of acute and convalescent COVID-19 samples took place in the United States, Italy and Spain. The cDNA or gDNA used as material had been derived from T cells, B-cell-depleted T cells, or PBMCs.

This CDR3 is built from 14 residues. Trimming removed 7 bases at V and 5 bases at J, with 17 bases between. Germline V gives CDR1 SEHNR, CDR2 FQNEAQ (reference sequence). Produced via immunoSEQ multiplex PCR; TCRdb's table is partial and in-frame only. There are about 190,000 clones in the sample; 88% occur only once, and less than 7.5% lies in the top ten. The sequenced material came from peripheral blood. The sequence was obtained from a woman aged 40 to 50 who had recovered from COVID-19. V is TRBV7-9 and J is TRBJ2-5; D might be TRBD2 (6 bases). The CDR3 spells CASTNMWGDETQYF. In DNA form, the CDR3 reads TGTGCCAGCACCAACATGTGGGGGGACGAGACCCAGTACTTC.